The source of this T cell receptor beta chain is a study of blood T cell repertoires in COVID-19. Clones were read by immunoSEQ multiplex PCR, and TCRdb kept only the in-frame ones, dropping some. Among about 160,000 clones listed, about 85% were seen once. Germline lookup yields CDR1 LGHDT and CDR2 YNNKEL (reference sequence). With 0 bases removed from V and 7 bases from J, the gap between germline ends came to 12 bases. This CDR3 has 14 amino acids. The sequence was obtained from a woman between 45 and 60 years old who had recovered from COVID-19. The sequencing sample was made of PBMCs or T cells enriched from blood (not recorded which). The chain uses TRBV3-1 (or the pseudogene TRBV3-2) and TRBJ1-2; the D is unclear. The CDR3 sequence: CASSQDLSEPGYTF. The CDR3 DNA reads as TGTGCCAGCAGCCAAGATCTATCTGAGCCTGGCTACACCTTC.